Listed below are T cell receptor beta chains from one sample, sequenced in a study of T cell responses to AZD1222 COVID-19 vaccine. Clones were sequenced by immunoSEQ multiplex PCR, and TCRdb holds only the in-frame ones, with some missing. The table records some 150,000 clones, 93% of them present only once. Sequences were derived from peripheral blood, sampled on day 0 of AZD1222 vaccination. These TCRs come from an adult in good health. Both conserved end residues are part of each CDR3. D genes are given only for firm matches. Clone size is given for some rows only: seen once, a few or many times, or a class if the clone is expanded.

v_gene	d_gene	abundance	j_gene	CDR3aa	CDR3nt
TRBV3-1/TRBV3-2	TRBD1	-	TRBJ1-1	CASSHAGGDGAFF	TGTGCCAGCAGCCACGCAGGGGGCGATGGGGCTTTCTTT
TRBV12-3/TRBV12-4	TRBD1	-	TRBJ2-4	CASRQGADIQYF	TGTGCCAGCAGGCAGGGGGCTGACATTCAGTACTTC
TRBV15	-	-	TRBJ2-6	CATSQDSSGANVLTF	TGTGCCACCAGCCAAGACAGCTCTGGGGCCAACGTCCTGACTTTC
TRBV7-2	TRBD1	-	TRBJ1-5	CASSSTGSGQPQHF	TGTGCCAGCAGCTCGACAGGGTCTGGTCAGCCCCAGCATTTT
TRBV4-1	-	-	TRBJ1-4	CASSQGPGTGESF	TGCGCCAGCAGCCAAGGTCCCGGGACGGGGGAAAGTTTT
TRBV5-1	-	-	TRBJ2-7	CASSLMTGSEQYF	TGCGCCAGCAGCCTAATGACAGGCTCCGAGCAGTACTTC
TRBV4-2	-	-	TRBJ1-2	CASSPRGGDNDVNYGYTF	TGTGCCAGCAGCCCCCGAGGGGGGGATAATGATGTTAACTATGGCTACACCTTC
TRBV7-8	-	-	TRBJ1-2	CASSPQEAGIYGYTF	TGTGCCAGCAGCCCCCAGGAGGCCGGGATCTATGGCTACACCTTC
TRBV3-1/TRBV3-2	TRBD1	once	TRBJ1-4	CASSQGQGANEKLFF	TGTGCCAGCAGCCAAGGACAGGGGGCGAATGAAAAACTGTTTTTT
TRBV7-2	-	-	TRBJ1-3	CASSLLRLGKDLSGNTIYF	TGTGCCAGCAGCCTCCTAAGGTTGGGCAAAGACCTCTCTGGAAACACCATATATTTT
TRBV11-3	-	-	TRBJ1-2	CASSLGPSYGYTF	TGTGCCAGCAGCTTAGGGCCTTCTTATGGCTACACCTTC
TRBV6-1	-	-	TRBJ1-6	CASSEGVRYYNSPLHF	TGTGCCAGCAGTGAAGGAGTAAGGTACTATAATTCACCCCTCCACTTT
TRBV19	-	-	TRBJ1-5	CASNEVRNQPQHF	TGTGCCAGTAACGAGGTCCGCAATCAGCCCCAGCATTTT
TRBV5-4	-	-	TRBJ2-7	CASSFPGDTYEQYF	TGTGCCAGCAGCTTCCCGGGGGATACCTACGAGCAGTACTTC
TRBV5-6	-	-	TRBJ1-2	CASSYQSGHYGYTF	TGTGCCAGCAGCTACCAATCCGGGCACTATGGCTACACCTTC
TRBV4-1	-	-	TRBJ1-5	CASSQVSGEGQPQHF	TGCGCCAGCAGCCAAGTGTCGGGGGAGGGACAGCCCCAGCATTTT
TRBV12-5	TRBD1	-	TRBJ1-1	CASGIRGLKVNTEAFF	TGTGCTAGTGGTATCAGGGGGCTAAAGGTGAACACTGAAGCTTTCTTT
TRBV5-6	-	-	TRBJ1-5	CASSLRWGQPQHF	TGTGCCAGCAGCCTTCGGTGGGGACAGCCCCAGCATTTT
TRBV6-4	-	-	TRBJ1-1	CASTQGASEAFF	TGTGCCAGCACTCAAGGGGCTAGTGAAGCTTTCTTT
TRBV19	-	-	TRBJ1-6	CASMTGRGANSPLHF	TGTGCCAGTATGACGGGGAGAGGGGCTAATTCACCCCTCCACTTT
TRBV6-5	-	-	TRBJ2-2	CASSLEANTGELFF	TGTGCCAGCAGTTTAGAGGCGAACACCGGGGAGCTGTTTTTT
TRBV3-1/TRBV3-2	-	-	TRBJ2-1	CASSQVGRISENEQFF	TGTGCCAGCAGCCAAGTAGGGAGGATATCGGAAAATGAGCAGTTCTTC
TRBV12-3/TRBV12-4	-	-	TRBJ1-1	CASSWAVNTEAFF	TGTGCCAGCAGTTGGGCAGTGAACACTGAAGCTTTCTTT
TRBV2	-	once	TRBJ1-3	CASKGFSGNTIYF	TGTGCCAGCAAGGGGTTCTCTGGAAACACCATATATTTT